This T cell receptor (beta chain) is drawn from a study of control samples from healthy donors and cancer patients (dated by TCRdb to the early 2020s). The germline V gene specifies SQVTM as CDR1 and ANQGSEA as CDR2. V is clipped by 8 bases and J by 2 bases, and the sequence between their germline boundaries is 12 bases long. Inclusive of the bounding cysteine and phenylalanine, the CDR3 is 12 residues long. Only the CDR3 DNA stays, 36 bases, in frame from base 1. Library generation was performed with the immunoSEQ multiplex PCR assay. Drawn from immuneACCESS, this table holds only the in-frame rearrangements with V and J called that TCRdb kept. Clones are partly lost; checked studies trace under half to an unresolved V gene and leave the rest unexplained. Within this sample are about 57,000 clones, with about 95% of them counted one time only. The ten largest clones add up to around 3.7% of the sample.

Details on this clone: Its antigen is still unknown. There are no base qualities to consult, and no much larger clone falls within one base.

The sequence came from a man younger than 45 in good health. Sequencing input: blood. The rearranged chain carries TRBV29-1 and TRBJ1-1; the D gene assignment is ambiguous. The encoded CDR3 is CSSTLINTEAFF. The DNA sequence reads TGCAGCTCCACTCTAATTAACACTGAAGCTTTCTTT.